This is a list of T cell receptor beta chains from one sample in a study of T cells in Graves' hyperthyroidism and ophthalmopathy. TCRdb re-called the multiplex PCR reads with MiXCR, one entry per CDR3 protein. The sample lists approximately 570,000 distinct CDR3 sequences; about 20% were seen once. The specimen was blood. Receptors originate from a man aged 40-55 years with Graves' ophthalmopathy. Both conserved end residues are part of each CDR3. The D gene is left open where the match is weak.

>.|TRBV9|TRBJ1-2
CASSVEVDYGYTF
>TRBD1|TRBV6-1|TRBJ1-1
CASRETGGALGTEAFF
>.|TRBV12-3/TRBV12-4|TRBJ2-2
CASSLSDAYTGELFF
>TRBD2|TRBV20-1|TRBJ2-7
CSASLLAGPYEQYF
>.|TRBV3-1|TRBJ2-2
CASRPRGGTGELFF
>.|TRBV12-3/TRBV12-4|TRBJ2-3
CASSFRDTITQYF
>.|TRBV20-1|TRBJ1-2
CSAAQGTYGYTF
>TRBD2|TRBV5-1|TRBJ2-1
CASSTGLAGVFLSNEQFF
>.|TRBV28|TRBJ2-5
CASSFVVAPLGGYF
>.|TRBV5-1|TRBJ2-1
CASRTTAGARYNEQFF
>.|TRBV5-1|TRBJ1-3
CASSFEGNTIYF
>TRBD2|TRBV12-3/TRBV12-4|TRBJ2-5
CASSLLEREGQETQYF
>TRBD1|TRBV6-1|TRBJ1-2
CASSEWDRRGLGYTF
>TRBD1|TRBV7-8|TRBJ1-6
CASSPRQGGNTPLHF
>.|TRBV5-6|TRBJ2-3
CASLAGRRWADTQYF
>.|TRBV15|TRBJ1-1
CATSRESGEGEAFF
>TRBD2|TRBV18|TRBJ2-1
CASSPTGSSGSLNEQFF
>TRBD1|TRBV12-3/TRBV12-4|TRBJ2-7
CASSTGTGIYEQYF
>TRBD1|TRBV12-3/TRBV12-4|TRBJ2-4
CASSSQQGAGAKNIQYF
>.|TRBV27|TRBJ1-1
CASSLAEGGTEAFF
>.|TRBV6-1|TRBJ1-2
CASGTLPNYGYTF
>TRBD2|TRBV20-1|TRBJ2-3
CSLTSSYTDTQYF
>.|TRBV10-3|TRBJ1-1
CAIRQAHEAFF
>TRBD1|TRBV11-2|TRBJ1-6
CASSLDAGQGHSPLHF
>TRBD2|TRBV9|TRBJ2-7
CASTYRLAGGHEQYF
>.|TRBV30|TRBJ2-5
CAWNHRVRETQYF
>TRBD1|TRBV5-1|TRBJ1-2
CASSLGGDSYGYTF
>.|TRBV20-1|TRBJ1-1
CSARVGGGSTEAFF
>TRBD1|TRBV6-1|TRBJ2-7
CASSEGQGVSYEQYF
>.|TRBV12-3/TRBV12-4|TRBJ1-6
CASSFTNNSPLHF
>TRBD1|TRBV28|TRBJ1-3
CASRATGGFSGNTIYF
>.|TRBV30|TRBJ1-2
CAWSVSAYGYTF
>TRBD2|TRBV18|TRBJ2-7
CASSLKQLAGNYEQYF
>.|TRBV30|TRBJ2-3
CAGRIGGATDTQYF
>.|TRBV5-6|TRBJ2-5
CASSIRRETQYF
>.|TRBV11-2|TRBJ1-2
CASRRGGGDIANYGYTF
>TRBD2|TRBV6-1|TRBJ2-7
CASRVDGRGGYEQYF
>TRBD2|TRBV9|TRBJ2-3
CASSTPSKGGRTDTQYF
>.|TRBV18|TRBJ2-3
CASSPPGRDTDTQYF
>.|TRBV12-3/TRBV12-4|TRBJ2-5
CASSLIRTQYF
>.|TRBV7-9|TRBJ1-1
CASSFSVDTEAFF
>TRBD1|TRBV28|TRBJ2-7
CASRSGQSYEQYF
>.|TRBV12-3/TRBV12-4|TRBJ1-2
CASTSGAVNYGYTF
>TRBD1|TRBV18|TRBJ2-3
CASSPRGQDTQYF
>TRBD1|TRBV7-2|TRBJ2-7
CASSSMLRDRGRGGYEQYF
>TRBD1|TRBV5-8|TRBJ1-5
CASSLQGTTNQPQHF
>.|TRBV7-2|TRBJ2-7
CASSSGPQGGRYEQYF
>TRBD1|TRBV6-2/TRBV6-3|TRBJ1-2
CASSRDSAPNGYTF
>.|TRBV11-2|TRBJ2-1
CASSSQGQRGDEQFF
>.|TRBV28|TRBJ2-7
CASSFGGREQYF
>TRBD1|TRBV7-9|TRBJ1-1
CASSFADRGWTEAFF
>.|TRBV20-1|TRBJ2-1
CSALRGEQFF
>.|TRBV12-3/TRBV12-4|TRBJ1-6
CASSGYNSPLHF
>.|TRBV9|TRBJ1-3
CASSVYDSSPPRYF